This TCR beta chain originates from a study of blood T cell repertoires in COVID-19. Background on the study: Sites in the United States, Italy and Spain provided acute and convalescent COVID-19 samples. PBMCs, B-cell-depleted T cells, or T cells provided the cDNA or gDNA that made up the material.

TCRdb keeps only in-frame clones here, not all; method: immunoSEQ multiplex PCR. The sample has about 230,000 clones, about 83% seen once. The germline V gene has CDR1 MNHEY and CDR2 SVGAGI. V lost 0 bases, J lost 4 bases, and 1 base stayed unmatched. This CDR3 is built from 15 residues. Sequenced material: peripheral blood. The chain is built from TRBV6-5 and TRBJ1-3; TRBD1 matches 9 bases. This sequence was found in a woman in her twenties or thirties with COVID-19, enrolled during active disease. CDR3 loop: CASSYSGQGGNTIYF. The CDR3 DNA reads as TGTGCCAGCAGTTACTCAGGACAGGGGGGAAACACCATATATTTT.